Described below is a single TCR beta chain sequence and its context. The antigen is not known. The sample belongs to a study of beta chain features in type 1 diabetes. About the study: Examination of sorted cells across all samples involved 100 million or so cells.

Expressed TCRB transcripts were sequenced because the entire RNA isolate underwent reverse transcription. Profiled with immunoSEQ multiplex PCR; TCRdb holds only in-frame clones, not every one. The table includes about 160,000 clones, around 8% detected once. Study results and limitations: The study found moderately but significantly shorter TCRB CDR3s in all four CD4+ subsets of Type 1 diabetes patients. Naive, central memory and Treg TCRB repertoires seemed to resemble each other more closely in patients than they did in healthy donors.

The V segment lost 5 bases and the J segment 1 base; nucleotides outside the gene matches: 15. CDR1 and CDR2 (germline): SGHTA, FQGNSA. The CDR3 length is 19 residues. This clonotype originated in a woman aged 40 to 49 with type 1 diabetes. Sequencing used central memory CD4+ T cells from blood. The chain combines TRBV7-2 with TRBJ2-3; 10 nucleotides agree with TRBD2. The CDR3 coding sequence is TGTGCCAGCAGCCCTCACGCCTTAGCGGGGGGCTCAGGCACAGATACGCAGTATTTT. It codes for CASSPHALAGGSGTDTQYF.